This T cell receptor (beta chain) was retrieved from a study of T cell responses to AZD1222 COVID-19 vaccine (TCRdb year 2021). Looking at the study overall: TCR sequencing was performed for 230 to 250 trial participants, of whom 200 to 220 were given two doses of AZD1222 and around 25 were given two doses of MenACWY control vaccine. Trial participants were enrolled by age into 18-55, 56-69 and 70-plus year subgroups, with around 150, 28 and 57 TCR-sequenced participants respectively. Overall results and qualifications from the work: Nearly half of unique spike-specific TCRs reportedly recognized epitopes outside regions mutated in the B.1.351 and B.1.1.7 variants. Spike-specific TCR breadth and depth rose significantly after two AZD1222 doses compared with day 0 and with MenACWY recipients. Participants were mostly white British, with more females than males. The authors suggested clonal diversity may have been underestimated. The 56-69-year group was small, and its depth increase did not reach significance, likely because of low power. Because no day 14 peak-response samples were available, repertoires were characterized only after the peak T cell response. Conclusions about previously exposed vaccinees are limited, since just 5 to 7 AZD1222 recipients were seropositive for SARS-CoV-2 at baseline. The vaccine-associated CD4 TCRs covered the entire spike protein, and the dominant responses fell in regions 160-218 and 743-854.

The CDR3 regions of human TCRbeta chains were analyzed by immunosequencing. The original pipeline was this. TCRs in the repertoires were matched against a reference library of SARS-CoV-2-specific TCRs that had been generated with the MIRA antigen-specificity platform. Breadth was defined as the fraction of unique TCRs that were SARS-CoV-2-associated, and depth was defined as the fraction of total T cells that were SARS-CoV-2-associated. Using the MIRA data, each spike-specific TCR was assigned both to the spike region to which the TCR was reactive and to a CD4 or CD8 class. Log10-transformed breadth and depth values were compared by one-way ANOVA with Sidak's multiple comparisons tests. As stored in TCRdb, this immuneACCESS dataset retains in-frame rearrangements with V and J assigned. A fraction of the clones does not appear; measured against another copy, unresolved V genes explain less than half of the discrepancy, and the remainder lacks a known reason. V and J calls and clone size are given by that table; D and trimming were obtained from the DNA. The sample yields 130,000 to 150,000 clones; 85% to 95% were counted once. 9% to 15% of the sample is in the top ten clones.

The sample's time point label, in plain terms: sample from adult after SARS-CoV-2 infection, after symptom onset. A couple of convalescent COVID-19 patients, sampled after symptom onset from adults with prior SARS-CoV-2 infection, were also TCR-sequenced for comparison. On this clone: It has no known antigen specificity. Base-call qualities are not available, and no considerably larger clone is one nucleotide away.

CDR1 and CDR2 are read off the germline V gene (reference sequence) as LGHDT and YNNKEL. The trim is 2 bases for V and 1 base for J, with a gap of 18 bases between the germline ends. The CDR3 starts with the cysteine, ends with the phenylalanine, and has 18 residues. CDR3 DNA is the only sequence kept; it has 54 bases, read in frame from the first base. Source: peripheral blood, taken after recovery from COVID-19. The receptor chain draws on TRBV3-1 (or the pseudogene TRBV3-2) and TRBJ1-5, and TRBD1 may be the D gene, going by 5 matching bases. This sequence was found in an adult who had recovered from COVID-19. The nucleotides are TGTGCCAGCAGCCAATCCCGTGGGGGGAGTGTCAGCAATCAGCCCCAGCATTTT. Its protein is CASSQSRGGSVSNQPQHF.